A single sample gave rise to the 20 T cell receptor beta chains below, sequenced in a study of beta chain features in type 1 diabetes. Expressed TCRB transcripts were sequenced, since all the RNA that had been isolated was reverse transcribed. The method was immunoSEQ multiplex PCR; TCRdb's version includes in-frame clones alone and lacks a portion of them. The sample records 140,000 or so clones, roughly a tenth being singletons. What was sequenced was naive CD4+ T cells from blood. These receptors originate from a man aged 18 to 30 in good health.

This clone has ten or more counts. V and J are TRBV7-2 and TRBJ2-7; a possible D gene is TRBD2 (5 bases). This CDR3 comprises 14 residues. Trimming took off 5 bases at V and 7 bases at J, with 18 bases between the two ends. Germline V gene lookup returns CDR1 SGHTA and CDR2 FQGNSA. The DNA of the CDR3 is TGTGCCAGCAGCCGAGGGATACACTCGGGGGAGCAGTACTTC. Protein: CASSRGIHSGEQYF.

The V and J genes are TRBV7-2 and TRBJ2-1; a possible D gene is TRBD2 (7 bases). The germline V and J ends were trimmed by 4 bases and 7 bases, with 20 bases remaining between them. CDR3 length: 16 residues. Germline assignment: CDR1 SGHTA and CDR2 FQGNSA. CDR3 region: CASSSPGGRAINEQFF. The CDR3 bases are TGTGCCAGCAGCTCGCCCGGGGGGCGGGCCATTAATGAGCAGTTCTTC.

This chain connects TRBV7-2 to TRBJ1-1, with 9 bases aligning to TRBD1. The CDR3 extends over 14 amino acids. CDR1 is SGHTA and CDR2 is FQGNSA in the germline V gene. V lost 5 bases, J lost 8 bases, and 9 bases stayed unmatched. The CDR3 DNA reads TGTGCCAGCAGCCACATAGGGACAGGGACCGAAGCTTTCTTT. Translated, it gives CASSHIGTGTEAFF.

In its sample, this clone was seen a few times. The chain carries TRBV5-4 and TRBJ2-5, with D possibly matching TRBD1 (6 bases). Germline V CDR1 and CDR2: SGHNT, YYREEE (reference sequence). The CDR3 is 15 residues long. V lost 3 bases, J lost 1 base, and 13 bases lay in between. The CDR3 protein is CASSWRQESQETQYF. CDR3 DNA: TGTGCCAGCAGCTGGCGACAGGAGTCCCAAGAGACCCAGTACTTC.

There are many counts of this clone. This chain links TRBV4-3 with TRBJ2-3; 7 bases align to TRBD1. The CDR3 totals 15 residues. Trimming cost V 0 bases and J 5 bases; bases outside gene matches: 5. The germline V gene encodes CDR1 LGHNA and CDR2 YSLEER. CDR3 coding DNA: TGCGCCAGCAGCCAAGACCCAGGGGGAAGAGATACGCAGTATTTT. Protein: CASSQDPGGRDTQYF.

The chain employs TRBV7-9 and TRBJ1-3; 10 nucleotides line up with TRBD1. Germline values: CDR1 SEHNR, CDR2 FQNEAQ (reference sequence). This CDR3 region has 15 residues. With V trimmed by 2 bases and J by 8 bases, 6 bases remained unmatched. CDR3 residues: CASSLPGTGDYTIYF. CDR3 sequence (DNA): TGTGCCAGCAGCTTACCCGGGACAGGGGACTACACCATATATTTT.

This clone was detected many times. The rearrangement links TRBV4-3 to TRBJ2-7; D is undetermined. Per germline, CDR1 LGHNA and CDR2 YSLEER. Trimming pared 1 base from V and 2 bases from J, leaving 6 bases between. CDR3 length: 13 amino acids. CDR3 DNA sequence: TGCGCCAGCAGCCAAGCTAGAACCTACGAGCAGTACTTC. As protein: CASSQARTYEQYF.

This clone was counted between two and nine times. The V gene is TRBV11-2, the J gene TRBJ1-6; D is possibly TRBD1 (6 bases). The CDR3 loop spans 14 amino acids. Trimming cost V 6 bases and J 4 bases, with 10 bases left between them. From germline, CDR1 is SGHAT and CDR2 FQNNGV. In DNA, the CDR3 is TGTGCCAGCAGTGGGACACAGTATAATTCACCCCTCCACTTT. Translating it yields CASSGTQYNSPLHF.

This clone was counted a few times. The CDR3 coding sequence is TGTGCCAGCTCACCCCGGGACATCTCCTACGAGCAGTACTTC. This translates into CASSPRDISYEQYF. The rearrangement joins TRBV18 to TRBJ2-7; possibly TRBD1 for D (6 bases). Germline CDR1 reads KGHSH; CDR2 reads LQKENI. With 3 bases removed from V and 0 bases from J, the gap between germline ends came to 9 bases. The CDR3 sequence is 14 residues long.

The chain links TRBV6-6 to TRBJ2-5; weak D call: TRBD2 (5 bases). The CDR3 totals 13 residues. Trimming pared 8 bases from V and 5 bases from J, leaving 15 bases between. Germline CDR1 is MNHNY and CDR2 is SVGAGI (reference sequence). The CDR3 bases are TGTGCCAGCTTGTCAGGAGGTGCGGAGACCCAGTACTTC. This sequence encodes CASLSGGAETQYF.

This clone has a count of ten or more. The chain joins TRBV14 to TRBJ2-3, with D unresolved. CDR1 is SGHDN and CDR2 is FVKESK in the germline V gene. The CDR3 consists of 13 residues. Trimming stripped 3 bases from V and 0 bases from J, with 4 bases between. The CDR3 region is CASSQSSTDTQYF. The DNA of the CDR3 is TGTGCCAGCAGCCAGAGTAGCACAGATACGCAGTATTTT.

This chain links TRBV29-1 with TRBJ1-1, with 7 bases matching TRBD1. CDR1 and CDR2 (germline): SQVTM, ANQGSEA. The CDR3 totals 13 residues. Trimming took 2 bases from V and 6 from J; bases not matched to a gene: 6. DNA of the CDR3: TGCAGCGTTGAACCGGGGACAGTATCTGAAGCTTTCTTT. Translated, it gives CSVEPGTVSEAFF.

This clone was seen more than once but under ten times. The chain couples TRBV7-2 to TRBJ1-1; D uncertain. The CDR3 is 13 amino acids. Looked up from germline, CDR1 is SGHTA and CDR2 is FQGNSA. Deletions cut 4 bases from V and 4 bases from J, with 10 bases between. The CDR3 sequence is CASSSTEGTEAFF. The CDR3 region has the DNA TGTGCCAGCAGCTCAACAGAGGGCACTGAAGCTTTCTTT.

The rearrangement links TRBV19 to TRBJ2-7; 11 positions match TRBD2. Germline V lookup: CDR1 LNHDA, CDR2 SQIVND (reference sequence). V was clipped by 9 bases and J by 0 bases; unmatched bases: 10. This CDR3 contains 16 residues. This CDR3 is CASQRTGTSGSYEQYF. CDR3 DNA sequence: TGTGCCAGCCAGAGAACCGGGACTAGCGGCTCCTACGAGCAGTACTTC.

This clone has a handful of counts. The chain joins TRBV9 to TRBJ2-1, with TRBD2 matching over 8 bases. This CDR3 comprises 16 residues. V lost 3 bases, J lost 2 bases, and 7 bases stayed unmatched. Germline CDR1 and CDR2: SGDLS and YYNGEE. This chain's CDR3 is CASSEAGRGAYNEQFF. CDR3 nucleotide sequence: TGTGCCAGCAGCGAGGCGGGGCGGGGGGCCTACAATGAGCAGTTCTTC.

At least ten counts were recorded for this clone. V usage is TRBV7-2 and J usage is TRBJ2-7; 7 nucleotides match TRBD1. The V gene end was trimmed by 1 base and the J gene end by 3 bases; junction bases not matched to a gene: 3. This CDR3 has 14 residues. Germline lookup yields CDR1 SGHTA and CDR2 FQGNSA. The CDR3 coding sequence is TGTGCCAGCAGCTTAGGGGGACAGTTCTACGAGCAGTACTTC. The encoded protein is CASSLGGQFYEQYF.

The rearrangement uses TRBV6-5 and TRBJ1-2; D remains ambiguous. The ends were cut back, 6 bases at V and 4 bases at J, with 6 bases in the middle. Looked up from germline, CDR1 is MNHEY and CDR2 is SVGAGI. The CDR3 runs to 11 residues. Here the CDR3 reads CASSRFYGYTF. DNA of the CDR3: TGTGCCAGCAGCAGGTTCTATGGCTACACCTTC.

This clone was recorded a few times. This rearrangement joins TRBV9 to TRBJ2-5; tentative D call: TRBD1 (5 bases). V was cut by 1 base and J by 5 bases, with 12 bases left in between. This CDR3 has 14 amino acids. CDR1 and CDR2 (germline): SGDLS, YYNGEE. The CDR3 sequence: CASSVLGEIETQYF. DNA of the CDR3: TGTGCCAGCAGCGTACTAGGGGAAATTGAGACCCAGTACTTC.

This chain connects TRBV5-1 to TRBJ2-1; maybe TRBD2 (6 bases). Germline CDR1 and CDR2: SGHRS and YFSETQ. The CDR3 has 15 amino acids. The ends were cut back, 4 bases at V and 8 bases at J, with 19 bases in the middle. CDR3 sequence reads: CASSAGTGSNYEQFF. The CDR3 region has the DNA TGCGCCAGCAGCGCCGGGACCGGGAGCAACTATGAGCAGTTCTTC.

This chain links TRBV6-5 with TRBJ1-2, with no clear D. In germline, CDR1 is MNHEY, CDR2 SVGAGI. The V and J ends lost 7 bases and 6 bases respectively, with 18 bases between them. This CDR3 is built from 14 residues. CDR3 nucleotides: TGTGCCAGCACCTCAGAGAGGGTCTTGCATGGCTACACCTTC. Amino acid sequence: CASTSERVLHGYTF.